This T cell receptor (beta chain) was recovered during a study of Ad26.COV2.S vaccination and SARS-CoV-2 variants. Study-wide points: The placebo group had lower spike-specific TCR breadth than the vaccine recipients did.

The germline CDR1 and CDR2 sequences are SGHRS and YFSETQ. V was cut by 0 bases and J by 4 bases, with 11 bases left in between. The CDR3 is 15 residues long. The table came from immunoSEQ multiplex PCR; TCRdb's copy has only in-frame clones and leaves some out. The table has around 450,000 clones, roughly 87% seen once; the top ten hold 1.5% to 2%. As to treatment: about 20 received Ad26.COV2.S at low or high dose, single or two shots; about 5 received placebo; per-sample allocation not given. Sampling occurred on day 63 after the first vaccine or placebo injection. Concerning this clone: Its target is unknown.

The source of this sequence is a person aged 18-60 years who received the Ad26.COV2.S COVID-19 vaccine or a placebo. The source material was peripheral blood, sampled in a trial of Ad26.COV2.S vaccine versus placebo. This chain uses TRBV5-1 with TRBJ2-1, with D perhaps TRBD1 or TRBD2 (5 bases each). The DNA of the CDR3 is TGCGCCAGCAGCTTGGCTGGGACGGAGTACAATGAGCAGTTCTTC. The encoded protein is CASSLAGTEYNEQFF. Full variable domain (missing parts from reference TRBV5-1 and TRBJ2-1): KAGVTQTPRYLIKTRGQQVTLSCSPISGHRSVSWYQQTPGQGLQFLFEYFSETQRNKGNFPGRFSGRQFSNSRSEMNVSTLELGDSALYLCASSLAGTEYNEQFFGPGTRLTVL.